This T cell receptor beta chain originates from a study of blood T cell repertoires in COVID-19. Background on the study: Some COVID-19 samples were acute and others convalescent; all came from the United States, Italy and Spain. Sample material is recorded as cDNA or gDNA derived from T cells, B-cell-depleted T cells, or PBMCs.

Methods used by the authors: The assay estimated nucleated cells by amplifying reference gene primers. Clones were sequenced by immunoSEQ multiplex PCR, and TCRdb holds only the in-frame ones, with some missing. Clonal size and the V and J genes are those of that table, whereas D and trimming came from the DNA. The sample has around 140,000 clones, roughly 80% seen once; the top ten hold around 17%. CDR3 length: 15 amino acids. Looked up from germline, CDR1 is SGDLS and CDR2 is YYNGEE. The junction had 8 bases not matched to a gene; V was cut back by 4 bases and J by 5 bases. This clonotype was sampled from a man aged 45 to 65 with acute or convalescent COVID-19. The V call is TRBV9, the J call TRBJ2-5, with 10 nucleotides matching TRBD2. Sequenced input: peripheral blood. The CDR3 is CASSYEGLATETQYF. CDR3 DNA sequence: TGTGCCAGCAGCTACGAGGGACTAGCGACCGAGACCCAGTACTTC.